This T cell receptor (beta chain) derives from a study of T cells in Graves' hyperthyroidism and ophthalmopathy. This clonotype was observed many times. Its antigen remains unidentified. Newly diagnosed hyperthyroidism, duration under 2 months, in patients aged 18 to 65. Cells are PBMCs isolated from 10 ml of fresh blood. The CDR3 regions of TCR beta were amplified from RNA transcripts. TCR CDR3 regions were first amplified by RT-PCR with HTBI primers. TCRdb used MiXCR to reprocess the multiplex PCR reads, holding one entry per CDR3 protein. The sample lists a few hundred thousand distinct CDR3 sequences, around 13% occurring once. Study-wide findings and caveats: A model of 13 V-J features distinguished ophthalmopathy from stable hyperthyroidism.

The TCR originated in a woman aged 18-35 years with Graves' hyperthyroidism. Source material: blood.

The CDR3 sequence is CASSINGAAKQPQHF. CDR3 nucleotides: TGTGCCAGTAGTATTAATGGAGCAGCAAAGCAGCCCCAGCATTTT. V is TRBV19 and J is TRBJ1-5; no clear D. Trimming shortened V by 3 bases and J by 7 bases, and 16 bases separated the two germline ends. Germline V gene sequence: CDR1 LNHDA, CDR2 SQIVND (reference sequence). The CDR3 covers 15 residues.